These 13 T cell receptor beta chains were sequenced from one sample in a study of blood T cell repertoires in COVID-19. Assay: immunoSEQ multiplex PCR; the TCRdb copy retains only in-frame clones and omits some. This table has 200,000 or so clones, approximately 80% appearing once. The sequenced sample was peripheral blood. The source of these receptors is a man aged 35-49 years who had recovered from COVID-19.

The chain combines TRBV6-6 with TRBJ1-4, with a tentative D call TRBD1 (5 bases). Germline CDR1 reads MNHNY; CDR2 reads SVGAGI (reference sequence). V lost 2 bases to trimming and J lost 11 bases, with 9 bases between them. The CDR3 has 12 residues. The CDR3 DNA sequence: TGTGCCAGCAGTTACGGTCCAGGGAAACTGTTTTTT. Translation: CASSYGPGKLFF.

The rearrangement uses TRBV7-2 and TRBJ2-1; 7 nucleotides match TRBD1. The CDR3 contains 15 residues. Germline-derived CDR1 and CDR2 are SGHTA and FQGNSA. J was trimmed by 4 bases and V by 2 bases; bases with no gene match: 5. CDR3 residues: CASSLWGQRYNEQFF. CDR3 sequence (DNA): TGTGCCAGCAGCTTATGGGGACAGAGATACAATGAGCAGTTCTTC.

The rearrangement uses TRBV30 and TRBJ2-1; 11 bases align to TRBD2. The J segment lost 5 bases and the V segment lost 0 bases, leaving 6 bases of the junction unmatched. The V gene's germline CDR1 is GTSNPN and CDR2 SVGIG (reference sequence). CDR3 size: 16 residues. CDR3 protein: CAWSVPTSGTNNEQFF. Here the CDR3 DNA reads TGTGCCTGGAGTGTACCGACTAGCGGGACCAACAATGAGCAGTTCTTC.

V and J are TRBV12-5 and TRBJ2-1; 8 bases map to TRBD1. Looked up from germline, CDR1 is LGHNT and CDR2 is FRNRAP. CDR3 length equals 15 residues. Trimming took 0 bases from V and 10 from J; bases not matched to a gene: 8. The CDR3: CASGLVQGQVTEQFF. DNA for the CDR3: TGTGCTAGTGGTTTGGTACAGGGACAGGTCACCGAGCAGTTCTTC.

The CDR3 loop reads CASSFGQGAGELFF. The CDR3 bases are TGTGCCAGCAGCTTTGGACAGGGGGCCGGGGAGCTGTTTTTT. This chain connects TRBV7-2 to TRBJ2-2; 10 nucleotides align to TRBD1. Germline CDR1 and CDR2: SGHTA and FQGNSA. V gave up 3 bases and J gave up 6 bases; unmatched junction bases: 1. This CDR3 has 14 residues.

This chain's CDR3 is CASSSPGTGESYGYTF. CDR3 coding DNA: TGTGCCAGCAGCTCCCCCGGGACAGGGGAATCCTATGGCTACACCTTC. This chain uses TRBV5-6 with TRBJ1-2; 10 bases are a match to TRBD1. The CDR3 length is 16 residues. Losses at the gene ends were 3 bases for V and 4 bases for J; bases not matched to a gene: 9. Germline CDR1 SGHDT, CDR2 YYEEEE.

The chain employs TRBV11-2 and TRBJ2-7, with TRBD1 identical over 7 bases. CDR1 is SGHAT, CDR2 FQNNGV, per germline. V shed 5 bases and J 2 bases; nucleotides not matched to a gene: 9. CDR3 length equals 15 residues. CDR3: CASSDRDRPAYEQYF. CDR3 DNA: TGTGCCAGCAGCGACCGGGACAGACCTGCCTACGAGCAGTACTTC.

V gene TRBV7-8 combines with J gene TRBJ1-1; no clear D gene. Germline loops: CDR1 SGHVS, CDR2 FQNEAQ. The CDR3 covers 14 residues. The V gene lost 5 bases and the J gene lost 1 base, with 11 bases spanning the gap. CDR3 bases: TGTGCCAGCAGCGACCTCCCAGGGAACACTGAAGCTTTCTTT. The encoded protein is CASSDLPGNTEAFF.

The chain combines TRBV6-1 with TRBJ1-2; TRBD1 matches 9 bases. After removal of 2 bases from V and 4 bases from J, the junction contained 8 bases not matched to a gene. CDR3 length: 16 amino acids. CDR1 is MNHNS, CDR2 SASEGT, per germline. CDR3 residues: CASSENPDRGVYGYTF. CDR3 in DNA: TGTGCCAGCAGTGAAAACCCGGACAGGGGAGTCTATGGCTACACCTTC.

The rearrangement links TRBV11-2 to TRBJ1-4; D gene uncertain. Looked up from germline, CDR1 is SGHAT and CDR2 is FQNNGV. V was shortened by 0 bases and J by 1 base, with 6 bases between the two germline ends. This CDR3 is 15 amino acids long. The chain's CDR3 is CASSLDRVTNEKLFF. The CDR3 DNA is TGTGCCAGCAGCTTAGATCGAGTAACTAATGAAAAACTGTTTTTT.

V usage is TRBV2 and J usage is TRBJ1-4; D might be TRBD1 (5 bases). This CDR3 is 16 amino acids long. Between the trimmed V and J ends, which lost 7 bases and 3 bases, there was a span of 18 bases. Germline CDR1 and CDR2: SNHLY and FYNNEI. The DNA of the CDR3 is TGTGCCAGCACCAATCCCCAGGGAAGGGCTAATGAAAAACTGTTTTTT. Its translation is CASTNPQGRANEKLFF.

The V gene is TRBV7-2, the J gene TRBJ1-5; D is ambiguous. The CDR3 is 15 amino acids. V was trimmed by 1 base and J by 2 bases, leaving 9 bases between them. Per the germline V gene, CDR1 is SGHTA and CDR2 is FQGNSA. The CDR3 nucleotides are TGTGCCAGCAGCTTAGGGCGGGGTGGCAATCAGCCCCAGCATTTT. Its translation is CASSLGRGGNQPQHF.

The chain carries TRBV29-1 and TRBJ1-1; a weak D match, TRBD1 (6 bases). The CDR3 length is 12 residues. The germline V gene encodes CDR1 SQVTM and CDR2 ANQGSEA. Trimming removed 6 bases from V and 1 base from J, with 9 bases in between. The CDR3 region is CSVTGTNTEAFF. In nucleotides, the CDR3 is TGCAGCGTCACAGGGACGAACACTGAAGCTTTCTTT.